These 26 T cell receptor beta chains were all obtained from the same sample, sequenced in a study of response to subunit inactivated influenza vaccine. TCRdb passed the RT-PCR reads through MiXCR, listing each CDR3 protein once. The sample lists roughly 500,000 distinct CDR3 sequences; approximately 15% were seen once. Source: CD4+ T cells sorted from PBMCs, taken less than 30 months after vaccination. The receptors here all came from a man between 50 and 75 years old who received an inactivated influenza vaccine.

This clonotype was detected many times. The genes are TRBV20-1 and TRBJ1-6; D ambiguous. The CDR3 covers 16 residues. Germline CDR1 DFQATT, CDR2 SNEGSKA (reference sequence). Trimming removed 3 bases from V and 0 bases from J, with 12 bases in between. The CDR3 loop reads CSASKGRSSYNSPLHF. In nucleotides, the CDR3 is TGCAGTGCTAGTAAGGGCAGGAGCTCCTATAATTCACCCCTCCACTTT.

This clonotype came up many times. This sequence joins TRBV25-1 and TRBJ2-6, with 7 positions matching TRBD1. V was clipped by 5 bases and J by 2 bases; unmatched bases: 15. Germline CDR1 reads MGHDK; CDR2 reads SYGVNS. The CDR3 sequence is 19 residues long. CDR3 region: CASSFQQGRSTTGANVLTF. CDR3 nucleotides: TGTGCCAGCAGTTTTCAACAGGGGAGAAGTACGACTGGGGCCAACGTCCTGACTTTC.

This clonotype was seen ten or more times. The gene calls are TRBV10-3 and TRBJ2-3; perhaps TRBD1 as D (6 bases). The V end was cut by 4 bases, the J end by 4 bases, with 12 bases between. The CDR3 covers 14 residues. Germline lookup yields CDR1 ENHRY and CDR2 SYGVKD. Here the CDR3 reads CAISANRAADTQYF. As DNA, the CDR3 is TGTGCCATCAGTGCGAACAGGGCGGCAGATACGCAGTATTTT.

Concerning this clonotype itself: One end of the junction is discordant with germline, which a read error may explain. The rearrangement joins TRBV3-1 to TRBJ2-7; D perhaps matches TRBD1 (6 bases). CDR1 and CDR2 from the germline V gene are LGHDT and YNNKEL (reference sequence). The CDR3 covers 12 residues. The CDR3 DNA reads as TGTGCCGGCAGCCTACAGGGTGGCGAGCAGTACTTC. Amino acid sequence: CAGSLQGGEQYF.

This clonotype was detected only a few times. A clone one base away is much larger, so this may be a read error. V and J are TRBV5-1 and TRBJ2-2; D is uncertain. The V gene's germline CDR1 is SGHRS and CDR2 YFSETQ. V was clipped by 0 bases and J by 3 bases, with 6 bases between them. The CDR3 is made up of 14 amino acids. CDR3 coding DNA: TGCGCCAGCAGCTTGGACAGCCACACCGGGGAGCTGTTTTTT. Translation gives CASSLDSHTGELFF.

The genes are TRBV5-1 and TRBJ2-2; D not certain. Germline V gives CDR1 SGHRS, CDR2 YFSETQ. The CDR3 has 14 amino acids. Deletions cut 6 bases from V and 1 base from J, with 10 bases between. The CDR3 sequence: CASKAVGNTGELFF. CDR3 coding DNA: TGCGCCAGCAAGGCCGTGGGGAACACCGGGGAGCTGTTTTTT.

In this sample, this clonotype turned up many times. The V gene is TRBV5-1, the J gene TRBJ2-5, with a tentative D call TRBD2 (5 bases). The V gene's germline CDR1 is SGHRS and CDR2 YFSETQ. The CDR3 spans 16 residues. The V and J ends lost 2 bases and 7 bases respectively, with 21 bases between them. CDR3 sequence reads: CASSFSLPGTRGTQYF. The DNA for the CDR3 is TGCGCCAGCAGCTTCTCCCTCCCAGGAACCCGGGGGACCCAGTACTTC.

The chain combines TRBV5-1 with TRBJ2-2; 9 nucleotides align to TRBD1. In germline, CDR1 is SGHRS, CDR2 YFSETQ. This CDR3 spans 16 amino acids. The junction had 8 bases not matched to a gene; V was cut back by 1 base and J by 7 bases. The CDR3 is CASSLFGTGIVGELFF. The CDR3 coding sequence is TGCGCCAGCAGCTTGTTTGGGACAGGGATTGTCGGGGAGCTGTTTTTT.

This clonotype was detected a few times. This chain uses TRBV5-4 with TRBJ1-1; D possibly corresponds to TRBD1 (5 bases). Germline assignment: CDR1 SGHNT and CDR2 YYREEE (reference sequence). The CDR3 runs to 15 residues. V lost 2 bases and J lost 0, with 11 bases in between. In DNA form, the CDR3 reads TGTGCCAGCAGCTTTCGACAGCAAATGAACACTGAAGCTTTCTTT. It encodes CASSFRQQMNTEAFF.

V usage is TRBV5-1 and J usage is TRBJ2-2; perhaps TRBD1 as D (6 bases). The V gene lost 4 bases and the J gene lost 0 bases, with 13 bases spanning the gap. The CDR3 has 16 amino acids. Per germline, CDR1 SGHRS and CDR2 YFSETQ. The CDR3 DNA reads as TGCGCCAGCAGCCTAACTTACAGGGCGAACACCGGGGAGCTGTTTTTT. Residues: CASSLTYRANTGELFF.

This clonotype has a handful of counts. This chain uses TRBV6-5 with TRBJ1-1, with D tentatively TRBD1 (5 bases). Trimming removed 4 bases from V and 0 bases from J, with 12 bases in between. The CDR3 covers 15 residues. Germline V gene sequence: CDR1 MNHEY, CDR2 SVGAGI. CDR3 in amino acids: CASSSRGNLNTEAFF. For the CDR3, the DNA is TGTGCCAGCAGTTCTCGGGGCAACTTGAACACTGAAGCTTTCTTT.

V is TRBV28 and J is TRBJ2-2; D is unresolved. This CDR3 is built from 19 residues. With 7 bases removed from V and 1 base from J, the gap between germline ends came to 25 bases. Germline CDR1 MDHEN, CDR2 SYDVKM. In nucleotides, the CDR3 is TGTGCCAGCACCCAACGTCCCTGGGTCAGTCGAAGGAACACCGGGGAGCTGTTTTTT. It is translated as CASTQRPWVSRRNTGELFF.

This clonotype was picked up a small number of times. The V gene is TRBV20-1, the J gene TRBJ2-7, with D hard to call. Germline CDR1 reads DFQATT; CDR2 reads SNEGSKA (reference sequence). The CDR3 spans 12 residues. Deletions cut 3 bases from V and 5 bases from J, with 11 bases between. In DNA, the CDR3 is TGCAGTGCTAGTTCGACGAATAACGAGCAGTACTTC. Protein product: CSASSTNNEQYF.

The chain links TRBV6-2 or TRBV6-3 to TRBJ1-2, with D perhaps TRBD1 (5 bases). This CDR3 comprises 13 residues. The germline V and J ends were trimmed by 6 bases and 8 bases, with 16 bases remaining between them. Per the germline V gene, CDR1 is MNHEY and CDR2 is SVGEGT. Written as DNA, the CDR3 is TGTGCCAGCAGCAACAGGAGACCCTACGGCTACACCTTC. Protein sequence: CASSNRRPYGYTF.

The V call is TRBV11-2, the J call TRBJ1-1; D is unresolved. Trimming stripped 5 bases from V and 4 bases from J, with 14 bases between. The CDR3 totals 14 residues. CDR1 is SGHAT and CDR2 is FQNNGV in the germline V gene. CDR3 in amino acids: CASSIRARGTEAFF. The CDR3 DNA reads TGTGCCAGCAGCATAAGGGCACGAGGCACTGAAGCTTTCTTT.

There are a few counts of this clonotype. The rearrangement joins TRBV6-2 or TRBV6-3 to TRBJ2-1; 11 bases are a match to TRBD2. The CDR3 has 15 amino acids. Germline CDR1 reads MNHEY; CDR2 reads SVGEGT. Unmatched junction bases numbered 2, after V lost 5 bases and J lost 2 bases. The DNA for the CDR3 is TGTGCCAGCAGTAGGGGACTAGCGGCCTACAATGAGCAGTTCTTC. Encoded protein: CASSRGLAAYNEQFF.

This chain joins TRBV6-2 or TRBV6-3 and TRBJ2-2; TRBD2 aligns across 9 bases. In germline, CDR1 is MNHEY, CDR2 SVGEGT. Trimming removed 2 bases from V and 4 bases from J; junction bases left unmatched: 11. CDR3 size: 18 residues. The CDR3 DNA follows: TGTGCCAGCAGTTACAGGGGAGTAGCGGGAGCGGTCACCGGGGAGCTGTTTTTT. Its protein is CASSYRGVAGAVTGELFF.

The gene calls are TRBV5-4 and TRBJ2-3; D is ambiguous. Germline-derived CDR1 and CDR2 are SGHNT and YYREEE (reference sequence). The CDR3 loop spans 11 amino acids. Trimming removed 7 bases from V and 6 bases from J, with 9 bases in between. DNA of the CDR3: TGTGCCAGCTACCACGCTGATACGCAGTATTTT. It is translated as CASYHADTQYF.

A few counts support this clonotype. The rearrangement uses TRBV7-9 and TRBJ2-3; 12 nucleotides match TRBD2. From germline, CDR1 is SEHNR and CDR2 FQNEAQ (reference sequence). The trim removed 7 bases at V and 1 base at J, leaving 6 bases unmatched. This CDR3 region has 16 residues. CDR3 amino acids: CASTARTSGGTDTQYF. The CDR3, as DNA: TGTGCCAGCACCGCACGGACTAGCGGGGGCACAGATACGCAGTATTTT.

This clonotype was recorded once. The V call is TRBV15, the J call TRBJ2-1; TRBD2 matches at 7 bases. Germline-derived CDR1 and CDR2 are LNHNV and YYDKDF (reference sequence). V gave up 3 bases and J gave up 3 bases; unmatched junction bases: 5. The CDR3 totals 15 residues. CDR3 in amino acids: CATSSASGVYNEQFF. Here the CDR3 DNA reads TGTGCCACCAGCAGTGCTAGCGGAGTCTACAATGAGCAGTTCTTC.

This clonotype was counted ten times or more. For the CDR3, the DNA is TGTGCCTCGTCGGACGGCTATGGCTACACCTTC. Translation gives CASSDGYGYTF. The chain couples TRBV12-3 or TRBV12-4 to TRBJ1-2; D remains ambiguous. The CDR3 has 11 residues. Between the trimmed V and J ends, which lost 11 bases and 4 bases, there was a span of 11 bases.

V and J are TRBV12-3 or TRBV12-4 and TRBJ2-3, with D perhaps TRBD2 (5 bases). The V gene lost 3 bases and the J gene lost 0 bases, with 10 bases spanning the gap. The CDR3 spans 15 residues. The CDR3 region has the DNA TGTGCCAGCAGTTTGCTCGGGGTTAGCACAGATACGCAGTATTTT. Protein product: CASSLLGVSTDTQYF.

This clonotype was recorded at least ten times. This sequence joins TRBV29-1 and TRBJ2-3; D is perhaps TRBD1 or TRBD2 (10 bases each). The germline CDR1 and CDR2 sequences are SQVTM and ANQGSEA. Between the trimmed V and J ends, which lost 6 bases and 3 bases, there was a span of 25 bases. This CDR3 has 17 residues. The CDR3 bases are TGCAGCGTCGGGGGACAGGGGCAGGGACTAGCGACAGATACGCAGTATTTT. Translated, it gives CSVGGQGQGLATDTQYF.

Ten or more counts support this clonotype. The V call is TRBV12-3 or TRBV12-4, the J call TRBJ2-1, with 8 bases aligning to TRBD2. The CDR3 totals 14 residues. The ends lost 7 bases at V and 7 bases at J; junction bases unmatched: 9. CDR3 amino acids: CASTAGLDLNEQFF. CDR3 nucleotide sequence: TGTGCCAGCACCGCGGGACTAGACTTAAATGAGCAGTTCTTC.

This clonotype has a handful of counts. V gene TRBV11-2 combines with J gene TRBJ2-1; D uncertain. CDR3 size: 14 residues. Germline CDR1 reads SGHAT; CDR2 reads FQNNGV. With 3 bases removed from V and 3 bases from J, the gap between germline ends came to 9 bases. CDR3 coding DNA: TGTGCCAGCAGCTTGGCCTCCCTCTACAATGAGCAGTTCTTC. Translating it yields CASSLASLYNEQFF.

Ten or more counts support this clonotype. The CDR3 loop is CASSQVGIGTEAFF. The CDR3 coding sequence is TGCGCCAGCAGCCAAGTTGGTATCGGTACTGAAGCTTTCTTT. The chain joins TRBV4-3 to TRBJ1-1; no definite D call. The V end lost 1 base, the J end lost 5 bases, and 11 bases lay between the germline ends. Germline-derived CDR1 and CDR2 are LGHNA and YSLEER. This CDR3 is built from 14 residues.